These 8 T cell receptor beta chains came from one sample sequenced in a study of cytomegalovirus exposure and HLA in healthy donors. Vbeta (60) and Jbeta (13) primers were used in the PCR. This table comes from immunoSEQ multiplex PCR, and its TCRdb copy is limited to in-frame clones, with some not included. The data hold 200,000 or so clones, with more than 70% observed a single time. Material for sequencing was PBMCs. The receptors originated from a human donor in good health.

The CDR3 DNA sequence: TGCAGCGTAGGGGGAGTGGGACAGACAAGAATCACAGATACGCAGTATTTT. It is translated as CSVGGVGQTRITDTQYF. The chain joins TRBV29-1 to TRBJ2-3; the match to TRBD1 covers 7 bases. The germline gives CDR1 SQVTM, CDR2 ANQGSEA. This CDR3 has 17 residues. V gave up 6 bases and J gave up 2 bases; unmatched junction bases: 17.

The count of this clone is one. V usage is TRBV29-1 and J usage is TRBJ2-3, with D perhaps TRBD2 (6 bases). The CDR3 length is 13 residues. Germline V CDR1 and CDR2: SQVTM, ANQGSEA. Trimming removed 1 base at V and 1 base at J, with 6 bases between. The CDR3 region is CSVEAGGTDTQYF. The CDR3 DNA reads TGCAGCGTTGAAGCGGGGGGCACAGATACGCAGTATTTT.

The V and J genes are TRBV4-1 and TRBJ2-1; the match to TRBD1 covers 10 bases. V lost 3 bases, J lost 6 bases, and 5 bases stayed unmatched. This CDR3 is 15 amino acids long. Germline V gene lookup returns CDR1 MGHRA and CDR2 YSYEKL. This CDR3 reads CASSQGGQGINEQFF. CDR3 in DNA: TGCGCCAGCAGCCAGGGGGGACAGGGGATCAATGAGCAGTTCTTC.

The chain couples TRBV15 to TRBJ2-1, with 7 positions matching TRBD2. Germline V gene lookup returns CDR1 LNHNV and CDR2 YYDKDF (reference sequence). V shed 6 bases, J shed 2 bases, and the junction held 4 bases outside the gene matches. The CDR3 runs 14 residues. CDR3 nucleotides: TGTGCCACCAGGGAGGGAGGGCCCTACAATGAGCAGTTCTTC. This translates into CATREGGPYNEQFF.

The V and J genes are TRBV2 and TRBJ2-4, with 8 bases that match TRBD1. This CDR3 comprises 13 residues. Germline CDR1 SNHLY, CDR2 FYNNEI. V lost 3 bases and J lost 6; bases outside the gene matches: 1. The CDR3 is CASSDRGRNIQYF. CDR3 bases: TGTGCCAGCAGTGACAGGGGGCGAAACATTCAGTACTTC.

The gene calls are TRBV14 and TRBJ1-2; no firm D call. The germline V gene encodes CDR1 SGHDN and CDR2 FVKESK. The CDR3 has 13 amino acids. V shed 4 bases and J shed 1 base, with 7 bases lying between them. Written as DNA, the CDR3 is TGTGCCAGCAGCCCAACAAATAACTATGGCTACACCTTC. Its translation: CASSPTNNYGYTF.

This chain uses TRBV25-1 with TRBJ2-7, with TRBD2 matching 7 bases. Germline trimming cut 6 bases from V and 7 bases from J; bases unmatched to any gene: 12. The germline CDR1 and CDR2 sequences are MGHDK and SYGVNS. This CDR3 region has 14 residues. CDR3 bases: TGTGCCAGCAGCACCCTCCGGGAGGCAGAAGAGCAGTACTTC. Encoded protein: CASSTLREAEEQYF.

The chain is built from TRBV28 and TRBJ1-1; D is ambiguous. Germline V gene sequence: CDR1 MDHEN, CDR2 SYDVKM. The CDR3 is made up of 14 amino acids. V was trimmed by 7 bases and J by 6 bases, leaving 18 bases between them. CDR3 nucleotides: TGTGCCAGCACCTTGGTTACCCCCGAGTCTGAAGCTTTCTTT. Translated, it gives CASTLVTPESEAFF.